These 5 T cell receptor beta chains originate from one sample sequenced in a study of T cell clonality in common variable immunodeficiency. The assay was immunoSEQ multiplex PCR, and TCRdb's table has in-frame clones only and misses some. The profile covers fewer than 65,000 clones, none occurring a single time. Sequences were obtained from peripheral blood mononuclear cells. The source of these receptors is a person aged 18-70 years in good health.

This clone was recorded many times. From the germline J gene comes the end of the CDR3, since the read stops 3 residues before it. This chain uses TRBV7-2 with TRBJ2-3; 7 bases align to TRBD2. The length of the CDR3 is 14 residues. After removal of 7 bases from V and 1 base from J, the junction contained 5 bases not matched to a gene. Germline CDR1 and CDR2: SGHTA and FQGNSA. CDR3 region: CASTRGDGTDTQYF. The sequenced part of the CDR3 DNA is TGTGCCAGCACCCGGGGGGACGGCACAGATACG.

This clone has a count of ten or more. The CDR3 goes on 3 residues after the read ends, and that part is filled in from the germline J gene. The chain couples TRBV5-3 to TRBJ2-5; TRBD2 aligns across 12 bases. TRBV5-3 is an ORF, with its function uncertain. There are 17 residues in the CDR3. The J segment lost 0 bases and the V segment lost 3 bases, leaving 6 bases of the junction unmatched. The CDR3 spells CARSCRTSGTDQETQYF. Partial CDR3 DNA: TGTGCCAGAAGCTGTCGGACTAGCGGGACCGACCAAGAGACC.

This clone was seen ten or more times. The read finishes 3 residues shy of the CDR3 end, and the germline J gene is used to complete it. The rearrangement links TRBV7-9 to TRBJ2-1; D may be TRBD2 (7 bases). The ends were cut back, 8 bases at V and 5 bases at J, with 16 bases in the middle. Per the germline V gene, CDR1 is SEHNR and CDR2 is FQNEAQ (reference sequence). CDR3 length: 14 residues. The sequenced CDR3 bases are TGTGCCAGCCATGGGGGGGCCTTGGACAATGAG. Amino acid sequence: CASHGGALDNE. The entire CDR3 protein is CASHGGALDNEQFF.

This clone was observed a handful of times. The read ends 3 residues early relative to the CDR3; the germline J gene fills the gap. V usage is TRBV30 and J usage is TRBJ2-4, with D uncertain. CDR1 GTSNPN and CDR2 SVGIG come from the germline V gene (reference sequence). The CDR3 extends over 10 amino acids. The CDR3 DNA, read in part, is TGTGCCTCACTATCACATGGT. It is translated as CASLSHG. The entire CDR3 is CASLSHGQYF.

This clone was detected many times. Read data end 3 residues before the CDR3 end; the end is taken from the germline J gene. The chain recombines TRBV6-4 with TRBJ1-2; no firm D call. This CDR3 contains 14 residues. Germline V lookup: CDR1 MRHNA, CDR2 SNTAGT. CDR3: CASSGSGSYNDYTF. Partial CDR3 DNA: TGTGCCAGCAGTGGTAGCGGATCCTACAATGAC.